These 27 T cell receptor beta chains came from one sample sequenced in a study of blood T cell repertoires in COVID-19. Here immunoSEQ multiplex PCR was the method, and the copy in TCRdb shows in-frame clones only, minus some. The sample records 65,000 to 70,000 clones, approximately 95% being singletons. Material for sequencing was peripheral blood. The receptors here all came from a man aged 70 or older with active COVID-19.

The chain carries TRBV7-9 and TRBJ1-2, with 7 bases identical to TRBD1. Trimming took 0 bases from V and 4 from J; bases not matched to a gene: 5. The germline V gene encodes CDR1 SEHNR and CDR2 FQNEAQ (reference sequence). The CDR3 is 15 amino acids. The CDR3 is CASSLAGGESYGYTF. The CDR3 DNA sequence: TGTGCCAGCAGCTTAGCAGGGGGCGAGAGCTATGGCTACACCTTC.

This chain uses TRBV18 with TRBJ1-6, with 7 nucleotides matching TRBD1. CDR3 length: 15 residues. Germline-derived CDR1 and CDR2 are KGHSH and LQKENI. Trimming at V came to 4 bases and at J to 7 bases, leaving 7 bases not matched to a gene. The CDR3 sequence is CASSRGGGENSPLHF. CDR3 bases: TGTGCCAGCTCACGAGGGGGCGGAGAGAATTCACCCCTCCACTTT.

The rearrangement joins TRBV20-1 to TRBJ2-7; 9 bases agree with TRBD1. The CDR3 runs 14 residues. V was pared by 3 bases and J by 7 bases, with 10 bases of the junction left unmatched. Germline V CDR1 and CDR2: DFQATT, SNEGSKA (reference sequence). This CDR3 is CSASPQTGGLEQYF. In DNA, the CDR3 is TGCAGTGCTAGTCCTCAGACAGGGGGTTTGGAGCAGTACTTC.

This sequence joins TRBV3-1 (or the pseudogene TRBV3-2) and TRBJ2-2, with 8 bases that match TRBD2. The V gene end was trimmed by 0 bases and the J gene end by 5 bases; junction bases not matched to a gene: 14. This CDR3 has 19 amino acids. Germline V gene data show CDR1 as LGHDT and CDR2 as YNNKEL (reference sequence). The CDR3 protein is CASSQDPPAGDSKTGELFF. CDR3 nucleotide sequence: TGTGCCAGCAGCCAAGATCCCCCAGCGGGGGACTCCAAAACCGGGGAGCTGTTTTTT.

The V and J genes are TRBV14 and TRBJ2-7; unclear D gene. Germline V gene data show CDR1 as SGHDN and CDR2 as FVKESK. The CDR3 is made up of 14 amino acids. V gave up 0 bases and J gave up 7 bases, with 13 bases separating them. CDR3 coding DNA: TGTGCCAGCAGCCAAGAACGGGTCCATGGGGAGCAGTACTTC. Its protein is CASSQERVHGEQYF.

This chain uses TRBV27 with TRBJ1-5; D may be TRBD1 (5 bases). The CDR3 consists of 14 residues. Per germline, CDR1 MNHEY and CDR2 SMNVEV (reference sequence). With 2 bases removed from V and 4 bases from J, the gap between germline ends came to 9 bases. Here the CDR3 DNA reads TGTGCCAGCAGTTTAACAGGAACAAATCAGCCCCAGCATTTT. This encodes CASSLTGTNQPQHF.

The chain uses TRBV20-1 and TRBJ2-2; TRBD1 aligns across 9 bases. Germline V gives CDR1 DFQATT, CDR2 SNEGSKA (reference sequence). V shed 3 bases and J 6 bases; nucleotides not matched to a gene: 11. The CDR3 has 16 amino acids. The DNA for the CDR3 is TGCAGTGCTAGTCGGCCACAGGGGGCGATTCCCGGGGAGCTGTTTTTT. It yields the protein CSASRPQGAIPGELFF.

This clone appeared once. The chain couples TRBV4-1 to TRBJ1-3, with D possibly TRBD1 on 5 matching bases. The germline V and J ends were trimmed by 6 bases and 0 bases, with 12 bases remaining between them. CDR1 MGHRA and CDR2 YSYEKL come from the germline V gene. The CDR3 contains 15 residues. The chain's CDR3 is CASRDRANSGNTIYF. The CDR3 DNA follows: TGCGCCAGCAGAGACAGAGCTAACTCTGGAAACACCATATATTTT.

The chain couples TRBV7-2 to TRBJ2-3; TRBD2 aligns across 7 bases. This CDR3 is built from 16 residues. J gave up 2 bases and V 1 base, and 6 bases lay outside the gene matches. Germline V gives CDR1 SGHTA, CDR2 FQGNSA. As DNA, the CDR3 is TGTGCCAGCAGCTTAGGACGGGGGGTCCCCACAGATACGCAGTATTTT. Amino acids: CASSLGRGVPTDTQYF.

The chain links TRBV27 to TRBJ2-1; 11 nucleotides match TRBD2. The CDR3 runs 12 residues. Germline CDR1 MNHEY, CDR2 SMNVEV (reference sequence). V gave up 7 bases and J gave up 12 bases; unmatched junction bases: 5. DNA of the CDR3: TGTGCCAGCACTAGCGGGGGGTCTAGGCAGTTCTTC. It codes for CASTSGGSRQFF.

V gene TRBV13 combines with J gene TRBJ2-7; 9 positions match TRBD2. This CDR3 has 15 residues. In germline, CDR1 is PRHDT, CDR2 FYEKMQ (reference sequence). Trimming took 0 bases from V and 1 from J; bases not matched to a gene: 1. The CDR3 DNA is TGTGCCAGCAGCTTAGGAGCGGGGGGTTCCTACGAGCAGTACTTC. As protein: CASSLGAGGSYEQYF.

The chain uses TRBV18 and TRBJ2-7; 7 nucleotides agree with TRBD2. The CDR3 has 14 amino acids. The V gene end was trimmed by 6 bases and the J gene end by 2 bases; junction bases not matched to a gene: 7. The germline gives CDR1 KGHSH, CDR2 LQKENI. CDR3 residues: CASSQTGLTYEQYF. Written as DNA, the CDR3 is TGTGCCAGCTCTCAAACGGGACTAACCTACGAGCAGTACTTC.

The chain has TRBV5-4 and TRBJ2-2; 10 bases fit TRBD2. The V segment lost 2 bases and the J segment 4 bases; nucleotides outside the gene matches: 2. CDR1 is SGHNT, CDR2 YYREEE, per germline (reference sequence). The CDR3 contains 15 residues. The CDR3 nucleotides are TGTGCCAGCAGCTTCTGGACTAGCGGCACCGGGGAGCTGTTTTTT. It encodes CASSFWTSGTGELFF.

This clone was seen a single time. The chain combines TRBV9 with TRBJ2-3, with 13 bases lining up with TRBD2. Germline values: CDR1 SGDLS, CDR2 YYNGEE. V dropped 3 bases and J dropped 5; count of bases not matched to a gene: 3. The CDR3 runs to 15 residues. The CDR3 reads CASSGLAGGGDTQYF. DNA for the CDR3: TGTGCCAGCAGCGGACTAGCGGGGGGAGGAGATACGCAGTATTTT.

The chain carries TRBV5-5 and TRBJ2-1; weak D call: TRBD2 (6 bases). Germline V CDR1 and CDR2: SGHKS, YYEKEE (reference sequence). This CDR3 has 14 amino acids. V was trimmed by 2 bases and J by 6 bases, leaving 12 bases between them. The CDR3 loop reads CASSFGGLVNEQFF. CDR3 DNA: TGTGCCAGCAGCTTTGGAGGGTTGGTCAATGAGCAGTTCTTC.

This sequence joins TRBV27 and TRBJ2-2; no reliable D call. CDR3 length: 15 amino acids. V was trimmed by 3 bases and J by 0 bases, leaving 8 bases between them. Per germline, CDR1 MNHEY and CDR2 SMNVEV (reference sequence). The CDR3 reads CASSFAGANTGELFF. The CDR3 nucleotides are TGTGCCAGCAGTTTTGCAGGCGCGAACACCGGGGAGCTGTTTTTT.

The chain links TRBV10-2 to TRBJ2-3; D possibly corresponds to TRBD2 (9 bases). Deletions cut 4 bases from V and 4 bases from J, with 24 bases between. CDR3 size: 18 residues. The germline V gene has CDR1 WSHSY and CDR2 SAAADI. This CDR3 is CASSAAASGAGGPDTQYF. In DNA form, the CDR3 reads TGCGCCAGCAGTGCAGCGGCTAGCGGGGCAGGGGGCCCAGATACGCAGTATTTT.

The V and J genes are TRBV2 and TRBJ2-3; 11 bases are shared with TRBD1. The V and J ends lost 4 bases and 3 bases, in that order; junction bases with no gene match: 3. CDR3 length: 15 amino acids. Germline values: CDR1 SNHLY, CDR2 FYNNEI. The CDR3 DNA sequence: TGTGCCAGCAGTGGGGACAGGGGGGAGACAGATACGCAGTATTTT. This encodes CASSGDRGETDTQYF.

The chain couples TRBV10-3 to TRBJ1-1; D is undetermined. Germline V gene lookup returns CDR1 ENHRY and CDR2 SYGVKD. V lost 2 bases, J lost 5 bases, and 9 bases lay in between. This CDR3 has 13 amino acids. CDR3 in DNA: TGTGCCATCAGTGAGCCGGGTAGAACTGAAGCTTTCTTT. Amino acids: CAISEPGRTEAFF.

The chain recombines TRBV2 with TRBJ1-4; the match to TRBD1 covers 10 bases. The CDR3 spans 14 residues. Germline assignment: CDR1 SNHLY and CDR2 FYNNEI. V trimming: 7 bases; J trimming: 8 bases; junction bases outside the gene matches: 7. The CDR3 here is CASTMRDRGEKLFF. The CDR3 DNA follows: TGTGCCAGCACCATGAGGGACAGGGGCGAAAAACTGTTTTTT.

This chain joins TRBV6-2 or TRBV6-3 and TRBJ2-7; TRBD2 matches at 7 bases. The V gene end was trimmed by 5 bases and the J gene end by 1 base; junction bases not matched to a gene: 5. Germline CDR1 is MNHEY and CDR2 is SVGEGT. CDR3 size: 14 residues. This CDR3 is CASSRTSASYEQYF. The CDR3 coding sequence is TGTGCCAGCAGTCGGACTAGTGCGTCCTACGAGCAGTACTTC.

The V call is TRBV5-5, the J call TRBJ2-1; TRBD2 matches 9 bases. V was clipped by 0 bases and J by 2 bases; unmatched bases: 12. The CDR3 is 19 amino acids. From germline, CDR1 is SGHKS and CDR2 YYEKEE (reference sequence). In DNA form, the CDR3 reads TGTGCCAGCAGCTTGGTGGTCTTGGCTAGCGGGGTCCCCTACAATGAGCAGTTCTTC. Protein product: CASSLVVLASGVPYNEQFF. The variable domain in full, completed from reference TRBV5-5 and TRBJ2-1, reads DAGVTQSPTHLIKTRGQQVTLRCSPISGHKSVSWYQQVLGQGPQFIFQYYEKEERGRGNFPDRFSARQFPNYSSELNVNALLLGDSALYLCASSLVVLASGVPYNEQFFGPGTRLTVL.

The chain is built from TRBV4-1 and TRBJ2-2; tentatively, D is TRBD2 (6 bases). The length of the CDR3 is 17 residues. Germline V gene sequence: CDR1 MGHRA, CDR2 YSYEKL. The V end was cut by 4 bases, the J end by 3 bases, with 18 bases between. CDR3 sequence (DNA): TGCGCCAGCAGCCCCCTCGCGGGGCCCCTATACACCGGGGAGCTGTTTTTT. Its protein is CASSPLAGPLYTGELFF.

The chain uses TRBV29-1 and TRBJ2-7; D might be TRBD1 (5 bases). The CDR3 is 14 residues long. V was trimmed by 7 bases and J by 6 bases, leaving 22 bases between them. Germline loops: CDR1 SQVTM, CDR2 ANQGSEA. CDR3 in amino acids: CSGPSLKGIGEQYV. CDR3 DNA: TGCAGCGGACCCTCGCTCAAGGGGATCGGCGAGCAGTACGTC.

The chain uses TRBV5-1 and TRBJ1-3; TRBD1 agrees at 7 bases. The germline gives CDR1 SGHRS, CDR2 YFSETQ. The CDR3 has 17 amino acids. With 0 bases clipped from V and 4 bases from J, the junction kept 10 bases outside the gene matches. CDR3 sequence (DNA): TGCGCCAGCAGCTTGGGTTTGGACAGGTTATCCGGAAACACCATATATTTT. It specifies CASSLGLDRLSGNTIYF.

This clone occurred a few times. This chain uses TRBV7-2 with TRBJ2-3; D is uncertain. Germline values: CDR1 SGHTA, CDR2 FQGNSA. V lost 6 bases and J lost 6, with 13 bases in between. The length of the CDR3 is 13 residues. The CDR3 is CASSPHYRDTQYF. The CDR3 DNA is TGTGCCAGCAGTCCCCACTATAGGGATACGCAGTATTTT. The full variable domain, in which reference TRBV7-2 and TRBJ2-3 provide the parts outside the CDR3, is GAGVSQSPSNKVTEKGKDVELRCDPISGHTALYWYRQSLGQGLEFLIYFQGNSAPDKSGLPSDRFSAERTGGSVSTLTIQRTQQEDSAVYLCASSPHYRDTQYFGPGTRLTVL.

The chain uses TRBV29-1 and TRBJ2-7, with TRBD1 identical over 10 bases. CDR1 is SQVTM and CDR2 is ANQGSEA in the germline V gene. V dropped 7 bases and J dropped 3; count of bases not matched to a gene: 12. This CDR3 region has 15 residues. CDR3 in amino acids: CSAAPSTGGYYEQYF. The CDR3, as DNA: TGCAGCGCCGCCCCTTCGACAGGGGGCTACTACGAGCAGTACTTC.